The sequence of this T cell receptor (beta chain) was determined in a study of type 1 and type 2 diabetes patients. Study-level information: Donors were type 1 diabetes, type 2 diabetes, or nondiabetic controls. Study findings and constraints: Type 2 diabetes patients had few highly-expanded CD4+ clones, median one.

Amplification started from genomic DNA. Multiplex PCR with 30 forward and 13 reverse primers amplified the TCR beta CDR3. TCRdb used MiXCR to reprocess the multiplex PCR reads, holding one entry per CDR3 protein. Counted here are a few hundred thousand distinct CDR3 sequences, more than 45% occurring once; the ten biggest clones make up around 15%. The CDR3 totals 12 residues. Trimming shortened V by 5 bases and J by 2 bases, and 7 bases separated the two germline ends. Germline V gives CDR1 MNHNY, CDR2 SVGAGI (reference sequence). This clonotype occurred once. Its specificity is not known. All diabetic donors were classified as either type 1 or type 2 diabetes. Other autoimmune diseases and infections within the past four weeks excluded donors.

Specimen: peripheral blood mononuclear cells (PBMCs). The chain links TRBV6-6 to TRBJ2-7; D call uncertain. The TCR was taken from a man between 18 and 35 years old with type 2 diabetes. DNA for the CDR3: TGTGCCAGCAGTCGCCTCACCTACGAGCAGTACTTC. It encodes CASSRLTYEQYF.